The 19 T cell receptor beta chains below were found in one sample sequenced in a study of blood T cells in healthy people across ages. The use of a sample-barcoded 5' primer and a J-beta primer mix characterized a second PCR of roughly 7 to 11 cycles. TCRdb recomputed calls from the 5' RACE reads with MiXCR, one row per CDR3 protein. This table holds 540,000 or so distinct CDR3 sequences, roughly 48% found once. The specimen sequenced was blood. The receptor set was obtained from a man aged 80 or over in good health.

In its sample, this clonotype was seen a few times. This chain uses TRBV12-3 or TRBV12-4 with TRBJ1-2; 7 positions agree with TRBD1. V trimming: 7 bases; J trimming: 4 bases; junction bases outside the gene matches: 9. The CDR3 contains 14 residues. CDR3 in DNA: TGTGCCAGCAACCGTAGACAGGGAGGCTATGGCTACACCTTC. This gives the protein CASNRRQGGYGYTF.

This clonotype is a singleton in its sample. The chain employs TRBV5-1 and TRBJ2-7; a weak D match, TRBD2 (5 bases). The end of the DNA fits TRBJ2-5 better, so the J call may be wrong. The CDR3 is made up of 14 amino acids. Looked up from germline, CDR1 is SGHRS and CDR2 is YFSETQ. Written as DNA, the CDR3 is TGCGCCAGCAGCCTCATCGGGATGATGGAGACCCAGTACTTC. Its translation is CASSLIGMMETQYF.

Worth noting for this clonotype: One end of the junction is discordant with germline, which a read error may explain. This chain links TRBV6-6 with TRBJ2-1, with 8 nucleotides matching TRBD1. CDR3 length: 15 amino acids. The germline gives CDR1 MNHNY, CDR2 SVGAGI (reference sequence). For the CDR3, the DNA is TGTGCCAGCAGCACAGGACAGGGCCTTTCCTACGAGCGGTTCTTC. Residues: CASSTGQGLSYERFF.

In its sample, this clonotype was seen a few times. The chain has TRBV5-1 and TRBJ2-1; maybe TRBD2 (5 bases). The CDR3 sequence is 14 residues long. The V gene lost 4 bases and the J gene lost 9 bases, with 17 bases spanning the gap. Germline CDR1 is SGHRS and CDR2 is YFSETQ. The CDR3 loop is CASSRTGPDGEQFF. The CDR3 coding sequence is TGCGCCAGCAGCCGGACTGGGCCCGACGGTGAGCAGTTCTTC.

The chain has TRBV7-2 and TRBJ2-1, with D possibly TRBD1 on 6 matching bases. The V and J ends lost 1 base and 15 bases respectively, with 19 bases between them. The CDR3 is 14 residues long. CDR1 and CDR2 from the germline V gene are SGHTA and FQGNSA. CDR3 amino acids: CASSLDTGTRVWFF. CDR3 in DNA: TGTGCCAGCAGCTTAGATACAGGGACACGCGTTTGGTTCTTC.

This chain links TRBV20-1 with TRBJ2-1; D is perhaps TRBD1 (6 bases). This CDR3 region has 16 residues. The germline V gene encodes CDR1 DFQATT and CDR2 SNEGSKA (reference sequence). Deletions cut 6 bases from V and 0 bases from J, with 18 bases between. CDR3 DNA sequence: TGCAGTGCCAAACCTGACCCGGGACACTCCTACAATGAGCAGTTCTTC. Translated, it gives CSAKPDPGHSYNEQFF.

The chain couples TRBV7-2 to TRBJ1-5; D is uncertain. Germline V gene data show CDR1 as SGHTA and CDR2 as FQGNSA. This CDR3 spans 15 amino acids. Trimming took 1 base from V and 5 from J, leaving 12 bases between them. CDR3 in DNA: TGTGCCAGCAGCTTAGTCCCGTTGAGGGATCAGCCCCAGCATTTT. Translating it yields CASSLVPLRDQPQHF.

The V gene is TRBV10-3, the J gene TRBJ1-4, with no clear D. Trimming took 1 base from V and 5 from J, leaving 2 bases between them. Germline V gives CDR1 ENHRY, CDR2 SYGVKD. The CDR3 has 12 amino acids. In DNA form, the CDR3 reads TGTGCCATCAGTGAGTTGAATGAAAAACTGTTTTTT. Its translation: CAISELNEKLFF.

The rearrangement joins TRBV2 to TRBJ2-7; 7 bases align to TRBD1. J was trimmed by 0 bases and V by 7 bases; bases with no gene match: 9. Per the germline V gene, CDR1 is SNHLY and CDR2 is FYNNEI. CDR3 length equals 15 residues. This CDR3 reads CASTLGQTNSYEQYF. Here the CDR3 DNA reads TGTGCCAGCACCCTGGGACAGACCAACTCCTACGAGCAGTACTTC.

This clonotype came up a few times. Here the CDR3 DNA reads TGTGCCAGCAGCTTAGGTGCAGCGGGAGGGGCAGATACGCAGTATTTT. It is translated as CASSLGAAGGADTQYF. The chain carries TRBV7-2 and TRBJ2-3, with TRBD2 identical over 10 bases. CDR1 SGHTA and CDR2 FQGNSA come from the germline V gene. CDR3 size: 16 residues. J was trimmed by 4 bases and V by 1 base; bases with no gene match: 5.

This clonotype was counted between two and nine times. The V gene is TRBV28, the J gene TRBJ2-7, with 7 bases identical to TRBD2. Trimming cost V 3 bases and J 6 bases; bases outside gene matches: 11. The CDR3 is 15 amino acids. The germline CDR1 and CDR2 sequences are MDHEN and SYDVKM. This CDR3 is CASSFHGGSSVEQYF. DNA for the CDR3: TGTGCCAGCAGTTTTCATGGCGGGAGTTCGGTCGAGCAGTACTTC. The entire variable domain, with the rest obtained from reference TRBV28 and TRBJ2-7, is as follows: DVKVTQSSRYLVKRTGEKVFLECVQDMDHENMFWYRQDPGLGLRLIYFSYDVKMKEKGDIPEGYSVSREKKERFSLILESASTNQTSMYLCASSFHGGSSVEQYFGPGTRLTVT.

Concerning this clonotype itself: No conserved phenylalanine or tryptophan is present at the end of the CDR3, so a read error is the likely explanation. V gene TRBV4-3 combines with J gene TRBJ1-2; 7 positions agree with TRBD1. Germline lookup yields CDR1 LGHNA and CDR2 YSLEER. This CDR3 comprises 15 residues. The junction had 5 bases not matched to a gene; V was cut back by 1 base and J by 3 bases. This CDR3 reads CASSQAPTGDYGYTV. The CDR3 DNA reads TGCGCCAGCAGCCAAGCCCCAACAGGGGACTATGGCTACACCGTC.

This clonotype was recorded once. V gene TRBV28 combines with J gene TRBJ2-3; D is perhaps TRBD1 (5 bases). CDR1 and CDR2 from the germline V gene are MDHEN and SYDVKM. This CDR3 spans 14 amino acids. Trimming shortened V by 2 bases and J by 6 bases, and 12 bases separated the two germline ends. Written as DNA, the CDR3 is TGTGCCAGCAGTTTACCCGCAGGGTCGGATACGCAGTATTTT. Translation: CASSLPAGSDTQYF.

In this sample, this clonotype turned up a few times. The CDR3: CASSSPSGPPSYEQYF. CDR3 sequence (DNA): TGTGCCAGCAGCTCCCCGAGCGGACCCCCCTCCTACGAGCAGTACTTC. The gene calls are TRBV7-9 and TRBJ2-7; possible D gene TRBD2, 5 bases. The CDR3 runs to 16 residues. Germline V gives CDR1 SEHNR, CDR2 FQNEAQ (reference sequence). V lost 4 bases and J 0 bases, leaving 16 bases between the germline ends.

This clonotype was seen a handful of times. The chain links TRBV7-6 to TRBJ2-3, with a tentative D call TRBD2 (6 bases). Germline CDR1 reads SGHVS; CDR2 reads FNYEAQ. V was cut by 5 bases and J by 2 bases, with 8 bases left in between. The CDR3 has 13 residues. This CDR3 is CASSRTITDTQYF. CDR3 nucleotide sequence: TGTGCCAGCAGCCGGACTATCACAGATACGCAGTATTTT.

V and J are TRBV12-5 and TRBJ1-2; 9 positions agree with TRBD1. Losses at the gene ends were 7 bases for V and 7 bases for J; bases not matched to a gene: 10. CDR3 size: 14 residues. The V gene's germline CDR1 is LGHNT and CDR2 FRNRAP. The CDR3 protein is CASAPTGTGRGYTF. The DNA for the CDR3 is TGTGCTAGTGCCCCAACCGGGACAGGGCGTGGCTACACCTTC. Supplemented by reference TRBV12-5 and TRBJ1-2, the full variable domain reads DARVTQTPRHKVTEMGQEVTMRCQPILGHNTVFWYRQTMMQGLELLAYFRNRAPLDDSGMPKDRFSAEMPDATLATLKIQPSEPRDSAVYFCASAPTGTGRGYTFGSGTRLTVV.

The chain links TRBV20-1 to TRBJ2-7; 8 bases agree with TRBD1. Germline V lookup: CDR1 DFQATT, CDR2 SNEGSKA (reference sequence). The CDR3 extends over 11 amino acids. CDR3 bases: TGCAGGGCTGGGGACAGGTTCGGGCAGTACTTC. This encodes CRAGDRFGQYF.

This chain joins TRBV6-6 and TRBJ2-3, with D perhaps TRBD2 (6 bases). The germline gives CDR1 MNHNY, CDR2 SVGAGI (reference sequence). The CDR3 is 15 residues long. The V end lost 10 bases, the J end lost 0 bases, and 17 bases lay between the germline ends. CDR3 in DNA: TGTGCCACTCAAAAGGAGGGCCTAAGCACAGATACGCAGTATTTT. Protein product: CATQKEGLSTDTQYF.

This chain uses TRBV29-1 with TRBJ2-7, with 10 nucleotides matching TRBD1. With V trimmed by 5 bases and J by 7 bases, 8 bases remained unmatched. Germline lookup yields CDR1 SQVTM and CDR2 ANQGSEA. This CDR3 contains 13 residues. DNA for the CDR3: TGCAGCGTTAGGACAGGGGGAGTCTGGGAGCAGTACTTC. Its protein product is CSVRTGGVWEQYF.